The clone carrying this TCR beta chain appeared a few times. Its antigen is unknown. This CDR3 spans 14 amino acids. V lost 8 bases, J lost 1 base, and 8 bases stayed unmatched. Per germline, CDR1 ENHRY and CDR2 SYGVKD. The data were taken from a study of T-cell memory formation after mild COVID-19. TCR alpha and TCR beta cDNA libraries with sample barcodes and UMIs came from 5'RACE using constant-segment primers. TCRdb reprocessed the 5' RACE reads via MiXCR and lists one record per CDR3 protein. The repertoire consists of about half a million distinct CDR3 sequences, with roughly 18% occurring once and the leading ten covering approximately 13%. Study-wide findings and caveats: Second-wave clones with a day 37 peak had unconfirmed SARS-CoV-2 specificity.

The receptor was isolated from an adult woman who had mild COVID-19 (a few samples of this study predate the infection). Cell type and time point are not known. The sequenced sample consisted of PBMCs or a T cell subset sorted from them (not recorded which). This chain connects TRBV10-3 to TRBJ2-7; 7 nucleotides match TRBD1. CDR3 region: CAIGGQASSYEQYF. CDR3 nucleotides: TGTGCCATCGGCGGACAGGCTTCTTCCTACGAGCAGTACTTC.